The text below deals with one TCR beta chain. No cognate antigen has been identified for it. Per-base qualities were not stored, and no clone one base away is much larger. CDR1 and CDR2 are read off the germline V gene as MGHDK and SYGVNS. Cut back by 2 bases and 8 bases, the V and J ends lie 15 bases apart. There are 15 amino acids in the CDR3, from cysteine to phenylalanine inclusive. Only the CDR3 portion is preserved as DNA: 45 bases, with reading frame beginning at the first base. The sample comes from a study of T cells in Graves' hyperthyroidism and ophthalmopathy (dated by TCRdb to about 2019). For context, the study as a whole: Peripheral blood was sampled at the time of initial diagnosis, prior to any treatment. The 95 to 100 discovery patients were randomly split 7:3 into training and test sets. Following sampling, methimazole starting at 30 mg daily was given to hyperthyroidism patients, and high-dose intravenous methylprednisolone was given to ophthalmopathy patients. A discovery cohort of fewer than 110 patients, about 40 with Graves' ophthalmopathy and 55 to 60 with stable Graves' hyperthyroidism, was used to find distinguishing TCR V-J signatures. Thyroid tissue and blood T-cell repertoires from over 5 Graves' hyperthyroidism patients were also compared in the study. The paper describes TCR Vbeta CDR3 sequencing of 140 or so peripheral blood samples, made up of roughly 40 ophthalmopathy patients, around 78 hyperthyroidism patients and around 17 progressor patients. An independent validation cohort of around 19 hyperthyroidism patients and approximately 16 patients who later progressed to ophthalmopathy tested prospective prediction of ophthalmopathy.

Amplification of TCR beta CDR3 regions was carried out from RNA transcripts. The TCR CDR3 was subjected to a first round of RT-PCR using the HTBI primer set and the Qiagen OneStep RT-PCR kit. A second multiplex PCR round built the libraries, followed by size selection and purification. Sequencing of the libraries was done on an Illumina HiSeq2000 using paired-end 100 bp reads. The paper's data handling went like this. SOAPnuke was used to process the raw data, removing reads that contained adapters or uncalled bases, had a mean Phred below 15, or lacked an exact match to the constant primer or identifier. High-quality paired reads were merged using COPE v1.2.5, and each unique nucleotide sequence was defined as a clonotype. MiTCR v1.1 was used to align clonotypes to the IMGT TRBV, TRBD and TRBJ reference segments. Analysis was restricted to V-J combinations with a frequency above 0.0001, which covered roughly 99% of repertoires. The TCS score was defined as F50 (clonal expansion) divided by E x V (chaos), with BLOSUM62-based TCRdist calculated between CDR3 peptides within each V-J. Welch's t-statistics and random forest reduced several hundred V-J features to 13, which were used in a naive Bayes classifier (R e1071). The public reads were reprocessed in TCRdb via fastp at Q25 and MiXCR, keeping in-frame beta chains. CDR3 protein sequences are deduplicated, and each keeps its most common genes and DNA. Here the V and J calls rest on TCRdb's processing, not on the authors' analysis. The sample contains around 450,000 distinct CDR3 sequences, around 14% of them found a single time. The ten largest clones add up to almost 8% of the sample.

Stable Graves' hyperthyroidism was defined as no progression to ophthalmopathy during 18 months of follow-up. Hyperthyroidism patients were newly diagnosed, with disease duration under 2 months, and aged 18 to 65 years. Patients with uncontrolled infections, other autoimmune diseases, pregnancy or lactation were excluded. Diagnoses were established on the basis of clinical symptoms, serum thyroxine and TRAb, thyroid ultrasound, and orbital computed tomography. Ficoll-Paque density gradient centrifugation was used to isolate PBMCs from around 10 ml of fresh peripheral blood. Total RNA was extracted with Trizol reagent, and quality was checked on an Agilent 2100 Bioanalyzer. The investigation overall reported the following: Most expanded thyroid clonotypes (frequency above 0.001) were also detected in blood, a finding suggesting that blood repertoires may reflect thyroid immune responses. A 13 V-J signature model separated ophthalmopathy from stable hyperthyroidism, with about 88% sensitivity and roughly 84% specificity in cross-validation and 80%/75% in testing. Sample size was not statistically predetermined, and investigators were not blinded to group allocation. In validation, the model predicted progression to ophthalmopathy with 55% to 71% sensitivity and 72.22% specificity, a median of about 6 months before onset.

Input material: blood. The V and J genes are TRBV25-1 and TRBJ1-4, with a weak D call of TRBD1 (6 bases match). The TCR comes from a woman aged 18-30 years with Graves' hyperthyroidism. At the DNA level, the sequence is TGTGCCAGCAGTGAAGGGACACCTCGGCGCGAAAAACTGTTTTTT. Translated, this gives CASSEGTPRREKLFF.